The 8 T cell receptor beta chains in this list originate from one sample, sequenced in a study of early T cells in non-severe SARS-CoV-2 infection. TCRdb independently ran MiXCR on the 5' RACE reads; one entry per CDR3 protein. This table has about 62,000 distinct CDR3 sequences, more than 9% appearing once. Material: whole blood. The source is an adult who was a healthcare worker with PCR-confirmed SARS-CoV-2 infection or an uninfected control (not recorded which).

This clonotype was seen more than once but under ten times. J is TRBJ1-3 and V is TRBV5-1; possible D gene TRBD1, 6 bases. CDR1 SGHRS and CDR2 YFSETQ come from the germline V gene. The V gene lost 4 bases and the J gene lost 3 bases, with 17 bases spanning the gap. This CDR3 contains 16 residues. DNA of the CDR3: TGCGCCAGCAGCCAGGGACATAGCGCCGATGGAAACACCATATATTTT. Translating it yields CASSQGHSADGNTIYF.

This clonotype was recorded many times. V is TRBV6-6 and J is TRBJ1-1; TRBD1 might be the D (6 bases). From germline, CDR1 is MNHNY and CDR2 SVGAGI (reference sequence). Trimming cost V 1 base and J 0 bases, with 12 bases left between them. The CDR3 contains 16 residues. The CDR3 is CASSYLDRPMNTEAFF. CDR3 nucleotides: TGTGCCAGCAGTTACTTGGACAGACCAATGAACACTGAAGCTTTCTTT.

The sample holds many counts of this clonotype. The chain joins TRBV5-1 to TRBJ2-3, with D possibly matching TRBD1 (6 bases). Deletions cut 0 bases from V and 3 bases from J, with 14 bases between. This CDR3 contains 16 residues. The germline V gene has CDR1 SGHRS and CDR2 YFSETQ. The CDR3 bases are TGCGCCAGCAGCTTGGGCTCGTCAGGGGCGACAGATACGCAGTATTTT. Amino acids: CASSLGSSGATDTQYF.

J is TRBJ2-3 and V is TRBV4-1; 8 bases map to TRBD1. V lost 4 bases to trimming and J lost 0 bases; unmatched junction nucleotides: 3. CDR1 and CDR2 (germline): MGHRA, YSYEKL. The CDR3 length is 15 residues. In DNA, the CDR3 is TGCGCCAGCAGCCTGACAGGGGAGAGCACAGATACGCAGTATTTT. Translating it yields CASSLTGESTDTQYF.

This clonotype was seen ten or more times. The genes are TRBV6-1 and TRBJ1-4; D not certain. The germline CDR1 and CDR2 sequences are MNHNS and SASEGT. This CDR3 is 13 amino acids long. The V and J ends lost 11 bases and 7 bases respectively, with 17 bases between them. CDR3 region: CAVNRGLVEKLFF. As DNA, the CDR3 is TGTGCCGTGAACCGCGGTCTGGTTGAAAAACTGTTTTTT.

Comments on this clonotype: The junction departs from the called germline gene at one end, perhaps through a read error. The chain's CDR3 is CASSPPGLAGARETEYF. The CDR3, as DNA: TGTGCCAGCTCACCACCGGGACTAGCGGGGGCCCGAGAGACCGAGTACTTC. V gene TRBV18 combines with J gene TRBJ2-5; 14 nucleotides align to TRBD2. Germline V gene lookup returns CDR1 KGHSH and CDR2 LQKENI. The CDR3 is 17 amino acids.

The chain combines TRBV28 with TRBJ2-1; D gene uncertain. Trimming shortened V by 3 bases and J by 5 bases, and 14 bases separated the two germline ends. The CDR3 contains 15 residues. The V gene's germline CDR1 is MDHEN and CDR2 SYDVKM. CDR3 protein: CASSLPLDGNNEQFF. CDR3 nucleotide sequence: TGTGCCAGCAGTTTGCCTTTAGACGGAAACAATGAGCAGTTCTTC.

This clonotype was observed at least ten times. V and J are TRBV5-5 and TRBJ2-1; D perhaps matches TRBD2 (6 bases). This CDR3 spans 21 amino acids. Germline assignment: CDR1 SGHKS and CDR2 YYEKEE (reference sequence). Between the trimmed V and J ends, which lost 1 base and 0 bases, there was a span of 26 bases. The CDR3 sequence: CASSLIGGTLFQISSYNEQFF. The CDR3 nucleotides read TGTGCCAGCAGCTTGATTGGGGGGACGCTATTCCAAATCAGCTCCTACAATGAGCAGTTCTTC.